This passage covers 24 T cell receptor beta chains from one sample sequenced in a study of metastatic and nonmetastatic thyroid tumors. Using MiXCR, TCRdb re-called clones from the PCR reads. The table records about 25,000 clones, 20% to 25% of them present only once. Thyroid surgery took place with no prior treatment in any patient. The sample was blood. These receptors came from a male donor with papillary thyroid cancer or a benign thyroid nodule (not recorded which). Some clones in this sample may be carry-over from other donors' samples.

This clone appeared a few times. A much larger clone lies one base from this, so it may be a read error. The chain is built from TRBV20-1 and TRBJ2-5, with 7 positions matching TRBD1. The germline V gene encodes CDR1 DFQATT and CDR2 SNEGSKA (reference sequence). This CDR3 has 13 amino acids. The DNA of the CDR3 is TGCAGTGCCAGAGAAGGGGGCGCAGAGGCCCAGTACTTC. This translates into CSAREGGAEAQYF.

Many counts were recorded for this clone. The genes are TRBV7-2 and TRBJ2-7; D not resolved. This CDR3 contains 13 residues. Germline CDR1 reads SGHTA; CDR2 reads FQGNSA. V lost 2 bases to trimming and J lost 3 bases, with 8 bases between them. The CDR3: CASSLQVNYEQYF. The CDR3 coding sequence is TGTGCCAGCAGCTTACAGGTGAACTACGAGCAGTACTTC. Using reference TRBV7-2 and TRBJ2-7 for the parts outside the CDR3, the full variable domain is GAGVSQSPSNKVTEKGKDVELRCDPISGHTALYWYRQSLGQGLEFLIYFQGNSAPDKSGLPSDRFSAERTGGSVSTLTIQRTQQEDSAVYLCASSLQVNYEQYFGPGTRLTVT.

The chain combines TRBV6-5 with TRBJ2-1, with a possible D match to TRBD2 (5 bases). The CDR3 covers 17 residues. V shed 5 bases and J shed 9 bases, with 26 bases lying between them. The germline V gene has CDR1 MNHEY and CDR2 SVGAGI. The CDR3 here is CASSPHLAAVKVGEQFF. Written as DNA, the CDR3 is TGTGCCAGCAGTCCCCATTTAGCAGCGGTAAAAGTTGGTGAGCAGTTCTTC.

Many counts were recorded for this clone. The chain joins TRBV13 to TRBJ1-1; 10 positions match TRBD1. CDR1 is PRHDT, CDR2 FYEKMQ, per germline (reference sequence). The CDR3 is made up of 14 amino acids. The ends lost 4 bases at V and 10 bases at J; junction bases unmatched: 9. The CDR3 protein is CASSSGTGEERAFF. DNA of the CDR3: TGTGCCAGCAGCTCCGGGACAGGGGAGGAGAGAGCTTTCTTT.

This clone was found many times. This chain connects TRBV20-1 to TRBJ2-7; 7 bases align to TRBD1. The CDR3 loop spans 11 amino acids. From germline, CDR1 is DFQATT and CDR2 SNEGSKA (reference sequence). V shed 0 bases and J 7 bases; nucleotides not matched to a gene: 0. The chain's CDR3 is CSAREDREQYF. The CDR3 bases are TGCAGTGCTAGAGAGGACAGGGAGCAGTACTTC.

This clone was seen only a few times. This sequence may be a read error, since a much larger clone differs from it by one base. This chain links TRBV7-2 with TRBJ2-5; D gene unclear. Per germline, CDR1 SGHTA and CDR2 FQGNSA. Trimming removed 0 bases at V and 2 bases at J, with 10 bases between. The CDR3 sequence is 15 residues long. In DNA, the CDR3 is TGTGCCAGCAGCTTAGCGAGGTGGCCACAAGAGACCCAGTACTTC. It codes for CASSLARWPQETQYF. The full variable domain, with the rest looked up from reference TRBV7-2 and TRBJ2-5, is GAGVSQSPSNKVTEKGKDVELRCDPISGHTALYWYRQSLGQGLEFLIYFQGNSAPDKSGLPSDRFSAERTGGSVSTLTIQRTQQEDSAVYLCASSLARWPQETQYFGPGTRLLVL.

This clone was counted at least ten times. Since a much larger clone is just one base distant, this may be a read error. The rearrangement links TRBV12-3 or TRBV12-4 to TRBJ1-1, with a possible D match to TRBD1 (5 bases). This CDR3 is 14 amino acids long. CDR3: CAGRAGQLNTEAFF. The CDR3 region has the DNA TGTGCCGGCAGGGCGGGCCAGTTGAACACTGAAGCTTTCTTT.

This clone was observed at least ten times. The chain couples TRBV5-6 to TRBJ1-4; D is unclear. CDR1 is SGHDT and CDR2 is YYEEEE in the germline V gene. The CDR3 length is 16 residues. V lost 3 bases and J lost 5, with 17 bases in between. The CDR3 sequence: CASSSSFILGNEKLFF. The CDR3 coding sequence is TGTGCCAGCAGCTCTTCCTTCATCCTAGGGAATGAAAAACTGTTTTTT.

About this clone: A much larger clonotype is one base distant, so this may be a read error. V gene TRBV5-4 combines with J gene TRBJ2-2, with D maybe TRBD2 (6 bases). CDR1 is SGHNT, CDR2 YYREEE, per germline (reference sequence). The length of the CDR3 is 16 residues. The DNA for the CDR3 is TGTGCCAGCAGCTTGGCGAGTCGGAGGGGATCCCGGGAGCCGTTTTTT. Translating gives CASSLASRRGSREPFF.

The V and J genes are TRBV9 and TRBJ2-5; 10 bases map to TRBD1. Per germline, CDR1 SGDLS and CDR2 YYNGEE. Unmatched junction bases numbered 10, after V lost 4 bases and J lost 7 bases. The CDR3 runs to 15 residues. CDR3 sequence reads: CASSIAGTGEGTQYF. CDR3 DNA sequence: TGTGCCAGCAGCATAGCCGGGACAGGGGAAGGGACCCAGTACTTC.

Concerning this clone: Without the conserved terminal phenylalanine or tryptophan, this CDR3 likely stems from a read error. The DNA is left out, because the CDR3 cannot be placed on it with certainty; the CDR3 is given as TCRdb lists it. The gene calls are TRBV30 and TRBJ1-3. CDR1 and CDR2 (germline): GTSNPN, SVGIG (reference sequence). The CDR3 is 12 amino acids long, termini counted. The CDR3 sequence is CAWEAVGNTIYY.

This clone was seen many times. In DNA form, the CDR3 reads TGTGCCAGCAGTCAAGGGGGGGTTAGGTTTCCCTACGAGCAGTACTTC. This codes for CASSQGGVRFPYEQYF. The chain joins TRBV27 to TRBJ2-7, with TRBD2 as a possible D gene (7 bases). The CDR3 sequence is 16 residues long. Germline-derived CDR1 and CDR2 are MNHEY and SMNVEV (reference sequence). Trimming took 5 bases from V and 2 from J, leaving 19 bases between them.

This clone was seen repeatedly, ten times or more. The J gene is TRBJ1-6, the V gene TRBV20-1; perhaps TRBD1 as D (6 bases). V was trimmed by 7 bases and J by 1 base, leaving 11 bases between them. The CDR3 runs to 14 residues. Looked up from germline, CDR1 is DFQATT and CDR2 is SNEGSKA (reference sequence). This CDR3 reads CSVEGGSYNSPLHF. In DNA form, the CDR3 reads TGCAGTGTGGAAGGGGGGTCCTATAATTCACCCCTCCACTTT.

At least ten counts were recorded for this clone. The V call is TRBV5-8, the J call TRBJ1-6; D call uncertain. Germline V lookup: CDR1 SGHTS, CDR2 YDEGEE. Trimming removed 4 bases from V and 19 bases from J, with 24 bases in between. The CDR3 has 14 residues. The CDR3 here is CASSQTTRDKAQHF. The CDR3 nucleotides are TGTGCCAGCAGCCAAACAACCCGAGACAAGGCCCAACACTTT.

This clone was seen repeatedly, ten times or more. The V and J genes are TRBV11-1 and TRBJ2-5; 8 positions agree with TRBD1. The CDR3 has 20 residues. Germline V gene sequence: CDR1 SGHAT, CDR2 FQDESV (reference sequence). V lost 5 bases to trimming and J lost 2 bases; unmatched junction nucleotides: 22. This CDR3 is CASSLPGVGGRDRLQETQYF. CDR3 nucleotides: TGTGCCAGCAGCCTCCCAGGGGTCGGTGGTAGGGACAGGCTACAAGAGACCCAGTACTTC.

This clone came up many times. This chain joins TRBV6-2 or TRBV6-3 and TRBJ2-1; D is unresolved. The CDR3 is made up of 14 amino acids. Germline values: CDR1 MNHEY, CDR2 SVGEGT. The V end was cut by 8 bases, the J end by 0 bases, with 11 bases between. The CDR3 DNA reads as TGTGCCAGCTCGGGCCTCAGCTCCTACAATGAGCAGTTCTTC. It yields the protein CASSGLSSYNEQFF.

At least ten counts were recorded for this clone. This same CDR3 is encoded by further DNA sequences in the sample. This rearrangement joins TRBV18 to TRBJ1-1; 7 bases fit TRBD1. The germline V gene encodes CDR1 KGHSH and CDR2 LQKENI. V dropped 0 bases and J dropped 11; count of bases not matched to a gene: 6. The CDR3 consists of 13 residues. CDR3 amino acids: CASSPPDDRAAFF. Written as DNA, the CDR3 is TGTGCCAGCTCACCACCGGACGACAGGGCCGCTTTCTTT.

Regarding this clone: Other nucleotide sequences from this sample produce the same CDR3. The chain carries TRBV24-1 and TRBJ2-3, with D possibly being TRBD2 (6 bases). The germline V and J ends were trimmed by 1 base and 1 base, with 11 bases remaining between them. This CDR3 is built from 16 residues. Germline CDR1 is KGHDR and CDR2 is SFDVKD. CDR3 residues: CATSDFGSRGTDTQYF. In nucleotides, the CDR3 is TGTGCCACCAGTGATTTCGGGAGTAGAGGCACAGATACGCAGTATTTT.

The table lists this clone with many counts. CDR3 protein: CATPGRMMNTEAFF. Here the CDR3 DNA reads TGTGCCACGCCGGGACGAATGATGAACACTGAAGCTTTCTTT. The chain joins TRBV10-3 to TRBJ1-1; perhaps TRBD1 as D (5 bases). The CDR3 sequence is 14 residues long. Germline loops: CDR1 ENHRY, CDR2 SYGVKD. The V end was cut by 10 bases, the J end by 0 bases, with 15 bases between.

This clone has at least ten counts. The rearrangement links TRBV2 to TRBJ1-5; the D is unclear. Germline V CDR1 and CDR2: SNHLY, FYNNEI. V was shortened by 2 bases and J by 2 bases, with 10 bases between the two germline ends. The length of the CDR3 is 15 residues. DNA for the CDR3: TGTGCCAGCAGTGAAAGTCAGATTGGCAATCAGCCCCAGCATTTT. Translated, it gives CASSESQIGNQPQHF.

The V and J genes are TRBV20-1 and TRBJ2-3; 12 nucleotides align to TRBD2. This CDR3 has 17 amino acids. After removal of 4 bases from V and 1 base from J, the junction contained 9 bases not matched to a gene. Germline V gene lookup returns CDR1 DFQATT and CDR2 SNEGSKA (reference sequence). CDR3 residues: CSAIPLAGGLGTDTQYF. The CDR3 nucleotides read TGCAGTGCTATCCCACTAGCGGGAGGACTAGGCACAGATACGCAGTATTTT.

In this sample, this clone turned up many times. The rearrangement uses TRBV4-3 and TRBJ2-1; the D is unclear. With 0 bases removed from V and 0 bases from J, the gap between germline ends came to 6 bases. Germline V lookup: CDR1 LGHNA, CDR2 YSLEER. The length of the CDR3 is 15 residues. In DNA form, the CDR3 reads TGCGCCAGCAGCCAAGATGTAAGCTCCTACAATGAGCAGTTCTTC. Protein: CASSQDVSSYNEQFF.

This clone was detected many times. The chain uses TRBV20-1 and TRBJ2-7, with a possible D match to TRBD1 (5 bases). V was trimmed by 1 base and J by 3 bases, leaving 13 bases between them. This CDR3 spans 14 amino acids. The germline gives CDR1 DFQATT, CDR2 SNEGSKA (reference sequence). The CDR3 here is CSARAGRRGYEQYF. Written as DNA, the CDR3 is TGCAGTGCTAGAGCGGGCAGAAGGGGCTACGAGCAGTACTTC.

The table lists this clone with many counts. Here the CDR3 DNA reads TGTGCCAGCAGCGCACAGGGGGCGTCTGAAGCTTTCTTT. This translates into CASSAQGASEAFF. The rearrangement uses TRBV7-2 and TRBJ1-1, with TRBD1 matching 9 bases. Unmatched junction bases numbered 4, after V lost 5 bases and J lost 6 bases. CDR1 is SGHTA and CDR2 is FQGNSA in the germline V gene. There are 13 residues in the CDR3.